This T cell receptor beta chain was observed in a study of blood T cells in healthy people across ages. Study observations and caveats: Diversity estimated from one million T cells was considered an underestimate. The lack of PBMC sorting stopped any conclusive naive versus antigen-experienced comparison.

This clonotype was observed a few times. Its antigen is unknown. The second PCR ran about 6 to 11 cycles with a sample-barcoded 5' primer and J-beta primers. From each sample, at least 2.5 million paired-end reads containing CDR3 were obtained. MiXCR, applied by TCRdb to the 5' RACE reads, yields one record per CDR3 protein. The data contain hundreds of thousands of distinct CDR3 sequences, roughly 44% of them seen just once; the ten biggest clones take up approximately 19%. This CDR3 spans 15 amino acids. Losses at the gene ends were 7 bases for V and 1 base for J; bases not matched to a gene: 6. CDR1 and CDR2 from the germline V gene are SGHRS and YFSETQ.

This chain connects TRBV5-1 to TRBJ2-3; 10 nucleotides align to TRBD1. This receptor was taken from a man aged 55 to 70 in good health. Material: blood. For the CDR3, the DNA is TGCGCCAGCCGGCCAGGGACAGGGGGCACAGATACGCAGTATTTT. This translates into CASRPGTGGTDTQYF. Drawing the rest from reference TRBV5-1 and TRBJ2-3, the complete variable domain is KAGVTQTPRYLIKTRGQQVTLSCSPISGHRSVSWYQQTPGQGLQFLFEYFSETQRNKGNFPGRFSGRQFSNSRSEMNVSTLELGDSALYLCASRPGTGGTDTQYFGPGTRLTVL.